One sample yielded the 29 T cell receptor beta chains listed below, sequenced in a study of post-analysis software for immune sequencing data. Study results and limitations: Several TRBV segments occurring more often in patients than controls included TRBV5-6, TRBV5-1 and TRBV20-1.

Their target antigens are unknown. Unique molecular identifiers tagged the TCR beta cDNA libraries. TCRdb redid the calling of the PCR reads with MiXCR, one entry per CDR3 protein. In the table there are hundreds of thousands of distinct CDR3 sequences, roughly 27% of which are singletons. Input material: blood. The source of these receptors is a girl aged 5-17 years with multiple sclerosis.

The rearrangement links TRBV4-1 to TRBJ1-5; possible D gene TRBD1, 5 bases. The CDR3 covers 15 residues. Germline CDR1 is MGHRA and CDR2 is YSYEKL. The V end was cut by 0 bases, the J end by 11 bases, with 17 bases between. CDR3: CASSQEGLGGGAQHF. CDR3 DNA: TGCGCCAGCAGCCAAGAAGGGCTGGGTGGGGGGGCCCAGCATTTT.

The chain joins TRBV20-1 to TRBJ2-1; D gene ambiguous. V was shortened by 1 base and J by 7 bases, with 5 bases between the two germline ends. Germline CDR1 DFQATT, CDR2 SNEGSKA (reference sequence). The CDR3 length is 11 residues. CDR3 amino acids: CSARGWNEQFF. CDR3 bases: TGCAGTGCTAGAGGGTGGAATGAGCAGTTCTTC.

This clonotype was observed a handful of times. The chain employs TRBV7-9 and TRBJ2-1, with 7 bases fitting TRBD1. This CDR3 comprises 13 residues. With V trimmed by 5 bases and J by 10 bases, 8 bases remained unmatched. Per the germline V gene, CDR1 is SEHNR and CDR2 is FQNEAQ (reference sequence). In nucleotides, the CDR3 is TGTGCCAGCAGCCCGACAGGGTACGGCGAGCAGTTCTTC. Translated: CASSPTGYGEQFF.

In this sample, this clonotype turned up a few times. The chain carries TRBV7-9 and TRBJ2-7; 7 nucleotides line up with TRBD2. V lost 5 bases, J lost 6 bases, and 13 bases stayed unmatched. CDR3 size: 15 residues. Germline assignment: CDR1 SEHNR and CDR2 FQNEAQ (reference sequence). CDR3 in DNA: TGTGCCAGCAGCGATTCCTCAGCGGGGCTTCTCGAGCAGTACTTC. It yields the protein CASSDSSAGLLEQYF.

This clonotype was observed once. DNA for the CDR3: TGTGCCAGCAGCTCGGGGTATGCCTCCTACGAGCAGTACTTC. This translates into CASSSGYASYEQYF. The chain has TRBV7-2 and TRBJ2-7; D may be TRBD2 (5 bases). Germline V gene sequence: CDR1 SGHTA, CDR2 FQGNSA. The CDR3 length is 14 residues. V was trimmed by 4 bases and J by 0 bases, leaving 10 bases between them.

The chain combines TRBV5-1 with TRBJ2-1; D is unclear. The V gene's germline CDR1 is SGHRS and CDR2 YFSETQ. The CDR3 extends over 11 amino acids. Trimming left V 3 bases short and J 6 bases short, with 4 bases between. CDR3 nucleotides: TGCGCCAGCAGCTGGAGCAATGAGCAGTTCTTC. Protein sequence: CASSWSNEQFF.

The J gene is TRBJ2-7, the V gene TRBV5-1; 8 positions match TRBD1. With 6 bases clipped from V and 7 bases from J, the junction kept 15 bases outside the gene matches. Looked up from germline, CDR1 is SGHRS and CDR2 is YFSETQ. The CDR3 extends over 15 amino acids. The CDR3 spells CASNKDRGRGNEQYF. CDR3 sequence (DNA): TGCGCCAGCAACAAAGACAGGGGTAGGGGCAATGAGCAGTACTTC.

J is TRBJ1-2 and V is TRBV6-5; TRBD1 aligns across 7 bases. J gave up 3 bases and V 3 bases, and 7 bases lay outside the gene matches. The CDR3 has 15 amino acids. Germline CDR1 is MNHEY and CDR2 is SVGAGI. The DNA of the CDR3 is TGTGCCAGCAGTTATGGGACAGAGTCTGACTATGGCTACACCTTC. Translating it yields CASSYGTESDYGYTF.

As regards this clonotype: The germline gene is not matched at one end of the junction; a read error may be the cause. CDR3 DNA sequence: TGCAGTGCTAGAGATCCCAGGGCCACCATCACAGATACGCGGTATTTT. Residues: CSARDPRATITDTRYF. V gene TRBV20-1 combines with J gene TRBJ2-3, with D maybe TRBD1 (5 bases). Germline V gene lookup returns CDR1 DFQATT and CDR2 SNEGSKA (reference sequence). The CDR3 spans 16 residues.

The chain joins TRBV3-1 to TRBJ2-1; a weak D match, TRBD2 (6 bases). Germline CDR1 LGHDT, CDR2 YNNKEL (reference sequence). The V end was cut by 6 bases, the J end by 6 bases, with 21 bases between. The length of the CDR3 is 16 residues. DNA for the CDR3: TGTGCCAGCAGTCTACAACTAGCTTCAAGAGGCAATGAGCAGTTCTTC. Its protein product is CASSLQLASRGNEQFF.

This clonotype occurred a few times. The chain joins TRBV20-1 to TRBJ2-7, with 10 bases that match TRBD2. Germline CDR1 and CDR2: DFQATT and SNEGSKA (reference sequence). The CDR3 extends over 16 amino acids. The trim removed 0 bases at V and 3 bases at J, leaving 8 bases unmatched. CDR3 coding DNA: TGCAGTGCTAGAGATAGATGGAGCGGGAGGGTCTACGAGCAGTACTTC. Translated, it gives CSARDRWSGRVYEQYF.

The rearrangement joins TRBV5-1 to TRBJ2-1, with a possible D match to TRBD2 (5 bases). The CDR3 runs 13 residues. Trimming removed 2 bases at V and 5 bases at J, with 8 bases between. The germline CDR1 and CDR2 sequences are SGHRS and YFSETQ. CDR3 nucleotides: TGCGCCAGCAGCTTCGGGAACAACAATGAGCAGTTCTTC. It is translated as CASSFGNNNEQFF. Complete variable domain (other parts from reference TRBV5-1 and TRBJ2-1): KAGVTQTPRYLIKTRGQQVTLSCSPISGHRSVSWYQQTPGQGLQFLFEYFSETQRNKGNFPGRFSGRQFSNSRSEMNVSTLELGDSALYLCASSFGNNNEQFFGPGTRLTVL.

This clonotype was counted only a few times. This chain uses TRBV20-1 with TRBJ2-7, with no clear D. Germline CDR1 and CDR2: DFQATT and SNEGSKA (reference sequence). The length of the CDR3 is 14 residues. Trimming pared 1 base from V and 4 bases from J, leaving 14 bases between. The CDR3 loop is CSARVGRTVYEQYF. In nucleotides, the CDR3 is TGCAGTGCTAGAGTGGGTCGGACCGTGTACGAGCAGTACTTC.

The chain uses TRBV29-1 and TRBJ1-3; D uncertain. V was cut by 7 bases and J by 3 bases, with 13 bases left in between. Germline lookup yields CDR1 SQVTM and CDR2 ANQGSEA. The length of the CDR3 is 13 residues. This CDR3 is CSARVGGGNTIYF. In DNA form, the CDR3 reads TGCAGCGCGCGGGTCGGAGGTGGAAACACCATATATTTT.

This clonotype was observed many times. V gene TRBV15 combines with J gene TRBJ2-7; TRBD2 aligns across 7 bases. CDR1 and CDR2 from the germline V gene are LNHNV and YYDKDF (reference sequence). The junction had 6 bases not matched to a gene; V was cut back by 0 bases and J by 4 bases. The CDR3 covers 15 residues. CDR3 nucleotide sequence: TGTGCCACCAGCAGAGAAGGCGGGGGAGGTTACGAGCAGTACTTC. Amino acids: CATSREGGGGYEQYF.

With regard to this clonotype: A read error may account for a junction end that differs from germline. This chain links TRBV6-5 with TRBJ2-1; D unresolved. CDR1 is MNHEY and CDR2 is SVGAGI in the germline V gene. The length of the CDR3 is 15 residues. CDR3 sequence reads: CAGSYGVSSYNEQFF. The DNA for the CDR3 is TGTGCCGGCAGTTACGGCGTGAGCTCCTACAATGAGCAGTTCTTC.

This chain uses TRBV9 with TRBJ1-2; D unclear. V was pared by 4 bases and J by 6 bases, with 16 bases between. This CDR3 contains 14 residues. The germline V gene has CDR1 SGDLS and CDR2 YYNGEE. The CDR3 DNA reads TGTGCCAGCAGCATAGCGTGGGGAAGCGATGGCTACACCTTC. Translating it yields CASSIAWGSDGYTF.

The chain couples TRBV20-1 to TRBJ1-5; a weak D match, TRBD1 (6 bases). The germline V and J ends were trimmed by 4 bases and 0 bases, with 10 bases remaining between them. The CDR3 sequence is 14 residues long. Germline lookup yields CDR1 DFQATT and CDR2 SNEGSKA (reference sequence). CDR3 residues: CSATDRYSNQPQHF. Written as DNA, the CDR3 is TGCAGTGCTACCGACAGGTATAGCAATCAGCCCCAGCATTTT.

A few counts support this clonotype. The rearrangement uses TRBV14 and TRBJ2-1; 9 nucleotides agree with TRBD2. The CDR3 contains 16 residues. Trimming cost V 4 bases and J 2 bases; bases outside gene matches: 6. From germline, CDR1 is SGHDN and CDR2 FVKESK. The CDR3: CASSPRRLAAYNEQFF. The CDR3 coding sequence is TGTGCCAGCAGCCCCCGAAGACTAGCGGCCTACAATGAGCAGTTCTTC.

The chain uses TRBV12-3 or TRBV12-4 and TRBJ2-1; 12 bases agree with TRBD1. V shed 1 base, J shed 2 bases, and the junction held 0 bases outside the gene matches. There are 16 residues in the CDR3. CDR3 in amino acids: CASSLGDRGPYNEQFF. CDR3 sequence (DNA): TGTGCCAGCAGTTTAGGGGACAGGGGGCCCTACAATGAGCAGTTCTTC.

This clonotype was counted only a few times. The chain has TRBV29-1 and TRBJ2-5; D is perhaps TRBD2 (5 bases). V gave up 8 bases and J gave up 2 bases, with 15 bases separating them. The CDR3 consists of 13 residues. The germline CDR1 and CDR2 sequences are SQVTM and ANQGSEA. The CDR3: CSSLGSGQETQYF. The CDR3 nucleotides are TGCAGCTCCCTAGGATCGGGGCAAGAGACCCAGTACTTC.

This clonotype has more than one count but fewer than ten. The chain employs TRBV2 and TRBJ1-5; 9 positions match TRBD1. Germline loops: CDR1 SNHLY, CDR2 FYNNEI. The J segment lost 3 bases and the V segment lost 8 bases, leaving 11 bases of the junction unmatched. The CDR3 runs 16 residues. CDR3 sequence: CASEPGQGISNQPQHF. In DNA form, the CDR3 reads TGTGCCAGCGAACCGGGACAGGGAATTTCCAATCAGCCCCAGCATTTT.

This clonotype occurred many times. The gene calls are TRBV7-8 and TRBJ2-7, with 8 bases matching TRBD1. Germline-derived CDR1 and CDR2 are SGHVS and FQNEAQ. V shed 7 bases, J shed 9 bases, and the junction held 11 bases outside the gene matches. The CDR3 covers 13 residues. The CDR3, as DNA: TGTGCCAGCACCCCCGCAGCCGGGACAGGGCAGTACTTC. Protein product: CASTPAAGTGQYF.

This clonotype appeared a few times. The chain couples TRBV20-1 to TRBJ2-1; no firm D call. Trimming stripped 0 bases from V and 0 bases from J, with 15 bases between. Germline lookup yields CDR1 DFQATT and CDR2 SNEGSKA (reference sequence). The CDR3 contains 17 residues. The CDR3 nucleotides read TGCAGTGCTAGAGATCCTCGAGATTCTCCCTCCTACAATGAGCAGTTCTTC. Protein sequence: CSARDPRDSPSYNEQFF.

This clonotype was counted many times. This chain links TRBV20-1 with TRBJ2-7, with 14 bases lining up with TRBD2. The CDR3 loop spans 16 amino acids. The germline V gene encodes CDR1 DFQATT and CDR2 SNEGSKA (reference sequence). V shed 6 bases, J shed 2 bases, and the junction held 9 bases outside the gene matches. As DNA, the CDR3 is TGCAGTGCCAGTACGAGGGGACTAGCGGGGGCCTACGAGCAGTACTTC. This gives the protein CSASTRGLAGAYEQYF.

This clonotype was found a few times. This sequence joins TRBV4-3 and TRBJ2-5; 8 bases are shared with TRBD1. The ends lost 2 bases at V and 4 bases at J; junction bases unmatched: 9. Germline assignment: CDR1 LGHNA and CDR2 YSLEER. The CDR3 contains 16 residues. DNA of the CDR3: TGCGCCAGCAGCCAAATTGGGACAGGTCAAGGAGAGACCCAGTACTTC. Translation gives CASSQIGTGQGETQYF.

CDR3 DNA sequence: TGTGCCTACAGGGAATTGGACTATGGCTACACCTTC. Translating gives CAYRELDYGYTF. The gene calls are TRBV10-3 and TRBJ1-2; D is possibly TRBD1 (6 bases). Germline V CDR1 and CDR2: ENHRY, SYGVKD. Trimming pared 11 bases from V and 3 bases from J, leaving 13 bases between. This CDR3 has 12 residues.

The rearrangement joins TRBV12-3 or TRBV12-4 to TRBJ2-7, with TRBD2 matching over 7 bases. J gave up 2 bases and V 0 bases, and 4 bases lay outside the gene matches. This CDR3 is 15 amino acids long. The CDR3, as DNA: TGTGCCAGCAGTTTAGCGGGAGGGGCTACCTACGAGCAGTACTTC. This encodes CASSLAGGATYEQYF.

V and J are TRBV20-1 and TRBJ1-2; the match to TRBD1 covers 10 bases. The CDR3 spans 14 residues. Trimming at V came to 3 bases and at J to 4 bases, leaving 5 bases not matched to a gene. CDR1 DFQATT and CDR2 SNEGSKA come from the germline V gene (reference sequence). CDR3 DNA: TGCAGTGCTAGCCCTAGGACAGGGGGCTATGGCTACACCTTC. Protein: CSASPRTGGYGYTF.